This TCR beta chain came from a study of CD8+ T cells in alopecia areata. Study context: Skin was taken from 6-12-month-old C3H/HeJ graft donors that had spontaneous alopecia and grafted onto approximately 6-11-week-old female C3H/HeJ mice. The study's findings and limits: Scalp samples also yield sequences of resident alphabeta T cells from normal skin. Researchers report lesional scalp, most notably alopecia totalis/universalis, outstripped normal scalp in clonality.

In this sample, this clone turned up a few times. What it recognizes is unknown. Gene names are the mouse ones. The CDR3 end falls 4 residues outside the read, so it is completed with the germline J gene. This CDR3 region has 18 residues. After removal of 5 bases from V and 3 bases from J, the junction contained 11 bases not matched to a gene. Germline V gene sequence: CDR1 FNHDT, CDR2 SITEND (reference sequence). Reverse transcribed after extraction, RNA yielded cDNA as the sequencing template. The table came from immunoSEQ multiplex PCR; TCRdb's copy has only in-frame clones and leaves some out. The sample lists 290,000 or so clones, none appearing once, the ten largest making up more than 1%. Pooled cutaneous lymph node cells were sorted using CD4, CD8alpha, NKG2D, NKG2ACE and other markers.

The source of this sequence is a C3H/HeJ mouse with alopecia areata. This mouse strain has H2-k as its MHC haplotype. V and J are TRBV19 and TRBJ2-1; 13 bases fit TRBD2. The sample consisted of CD4+ T cells sorted from a lymph node. The DNA read from the CDR3 is TGTGCCAGCAGAACCGGGACAGGGACTGGGGGGGGCTATGCT. It encodes CASRTGTGTGGGYA. The whole CDR3 region reads CASRTGTGTGGGYAEQFF.